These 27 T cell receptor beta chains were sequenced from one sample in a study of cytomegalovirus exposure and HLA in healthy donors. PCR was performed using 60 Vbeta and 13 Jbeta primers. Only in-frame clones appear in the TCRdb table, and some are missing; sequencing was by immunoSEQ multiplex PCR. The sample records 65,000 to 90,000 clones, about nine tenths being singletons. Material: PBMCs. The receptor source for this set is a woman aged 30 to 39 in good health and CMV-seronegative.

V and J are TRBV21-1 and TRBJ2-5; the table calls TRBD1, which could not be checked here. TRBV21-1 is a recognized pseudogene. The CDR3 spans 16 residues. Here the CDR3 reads CASSKGNGQGVETQYF. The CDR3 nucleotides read TGTGCCAGCAGCAAAGGCAACGGACAGGGGGTAGAGACCCAGTACTTC.

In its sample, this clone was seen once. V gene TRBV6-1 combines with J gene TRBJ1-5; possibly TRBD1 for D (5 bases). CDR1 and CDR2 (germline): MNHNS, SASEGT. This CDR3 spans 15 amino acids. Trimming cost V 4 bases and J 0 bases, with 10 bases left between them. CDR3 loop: CASSVHRNSNQPQHF. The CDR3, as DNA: TGTGCCAGCAGTGTACACAGGAATAGCAATCAGCCCCAGCATTTT.

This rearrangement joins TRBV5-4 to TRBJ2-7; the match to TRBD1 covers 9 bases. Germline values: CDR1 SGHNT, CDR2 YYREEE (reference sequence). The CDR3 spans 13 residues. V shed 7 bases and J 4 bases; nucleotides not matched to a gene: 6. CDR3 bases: TGTGCCAGCGCCCGGGACAGGGCTTACGAGCAGTACTTC. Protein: CASARDRAYEQYF.

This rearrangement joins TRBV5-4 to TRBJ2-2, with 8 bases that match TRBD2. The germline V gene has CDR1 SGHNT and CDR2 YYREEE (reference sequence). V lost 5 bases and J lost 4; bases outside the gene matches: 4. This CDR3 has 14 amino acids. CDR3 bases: TGTGCCAGCAGTTCGGGGGGGGCCACCGGGGAGCTGTTTTTT. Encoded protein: CASSSGGATGELFF.

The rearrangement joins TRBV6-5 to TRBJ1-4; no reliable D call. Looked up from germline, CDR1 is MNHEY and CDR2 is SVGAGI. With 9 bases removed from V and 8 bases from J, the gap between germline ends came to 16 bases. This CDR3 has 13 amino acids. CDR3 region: CASTSPGEEKLFF. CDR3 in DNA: TGTGCCAGTACGTCACCCGGTGAGGAAAAACTGTTTTTT.

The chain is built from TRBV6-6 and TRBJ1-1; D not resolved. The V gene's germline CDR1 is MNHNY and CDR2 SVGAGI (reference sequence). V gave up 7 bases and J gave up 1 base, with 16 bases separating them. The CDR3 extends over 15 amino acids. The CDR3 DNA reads TGTGCCAGCACCGACTCGACGGGTTGGAACACTGAAGCTTTCTTT. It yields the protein CASTDSTGWNTEAFF.

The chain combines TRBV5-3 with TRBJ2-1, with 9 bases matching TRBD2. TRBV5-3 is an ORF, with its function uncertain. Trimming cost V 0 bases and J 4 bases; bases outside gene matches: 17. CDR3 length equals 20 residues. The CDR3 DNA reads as TGTGCCAGAAGCTTGGTGGCCGGCCGGACCCGACTAGCGGTATACAATGAGCAGTTCTTC. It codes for CARSLVAGRTRLAVYNEQFF.

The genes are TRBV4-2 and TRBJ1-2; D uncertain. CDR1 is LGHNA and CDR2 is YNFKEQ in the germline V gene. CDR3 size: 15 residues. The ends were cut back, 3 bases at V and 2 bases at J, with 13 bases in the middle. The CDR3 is CASSQSEALNYGYTF. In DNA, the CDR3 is TGTGCCAGCAGCCAGAGCGAAGCACTCAACTATGGCTACACCTTC.

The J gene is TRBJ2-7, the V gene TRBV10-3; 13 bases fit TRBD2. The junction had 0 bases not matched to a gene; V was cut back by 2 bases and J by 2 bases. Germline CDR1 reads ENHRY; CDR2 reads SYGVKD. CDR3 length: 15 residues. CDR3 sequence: CAISEGTSGTYEQYF. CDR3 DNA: TGTGCCATCAGTGAGGGGACTAGCGGGACCTACGAGCAGTACTTC.

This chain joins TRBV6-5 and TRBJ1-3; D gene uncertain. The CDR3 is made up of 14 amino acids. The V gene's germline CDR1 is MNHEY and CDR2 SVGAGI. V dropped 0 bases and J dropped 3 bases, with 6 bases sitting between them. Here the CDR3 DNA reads TGTGCCAGCAGTTACTCCCGACTTGGAAACACCATATATTTT. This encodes CASSYSRLGNTIYF.

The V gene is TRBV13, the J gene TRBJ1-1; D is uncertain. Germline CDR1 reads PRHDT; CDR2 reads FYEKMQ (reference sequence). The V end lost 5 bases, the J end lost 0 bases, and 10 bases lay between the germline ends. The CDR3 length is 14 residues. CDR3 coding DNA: TGTGCCAGCAGCCTGTCAGTTATGAACACTGAAGCTTTCTTT. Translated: CASSLSVMNTEAFF.

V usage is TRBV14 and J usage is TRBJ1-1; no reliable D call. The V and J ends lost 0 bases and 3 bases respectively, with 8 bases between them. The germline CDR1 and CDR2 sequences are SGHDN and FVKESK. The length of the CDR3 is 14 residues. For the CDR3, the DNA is TGTGCCAGCAGCCAAGATGGCGGTTACACTGAAGCTTTCTTT. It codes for CASSQDGGYTEAFF.

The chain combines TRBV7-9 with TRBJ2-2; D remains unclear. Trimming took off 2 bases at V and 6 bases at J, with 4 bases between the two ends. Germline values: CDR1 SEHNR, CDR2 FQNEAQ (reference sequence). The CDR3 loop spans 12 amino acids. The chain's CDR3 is CASSLPAGELFF. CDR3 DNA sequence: TGTGCCAGCAGCTTACCTGCCGGGGAGCTGTTTTTT.

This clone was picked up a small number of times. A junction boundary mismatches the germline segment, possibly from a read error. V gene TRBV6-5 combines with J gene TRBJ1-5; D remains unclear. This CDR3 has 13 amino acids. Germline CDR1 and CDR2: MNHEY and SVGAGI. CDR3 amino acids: CASTYSADQPQHF. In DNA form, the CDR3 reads TGTGCCAGCACTTACAGCGCTGATCAGCCCCAGCATTTT.

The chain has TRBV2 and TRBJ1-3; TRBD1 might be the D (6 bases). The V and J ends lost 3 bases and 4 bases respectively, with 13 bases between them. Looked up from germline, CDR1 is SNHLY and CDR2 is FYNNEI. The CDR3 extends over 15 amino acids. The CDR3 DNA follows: TGTGCCAGCAGTGATAGGACAGTTAGAGGAAACACCATATATTTT. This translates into CASSDRTVRGNTIYF.

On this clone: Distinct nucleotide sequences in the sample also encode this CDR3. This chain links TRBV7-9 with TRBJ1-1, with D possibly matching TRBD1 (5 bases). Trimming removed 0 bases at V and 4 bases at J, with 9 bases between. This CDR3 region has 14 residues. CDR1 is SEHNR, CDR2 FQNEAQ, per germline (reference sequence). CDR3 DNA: TGTGCCAGCAGCTTAGCCCAGACAGTCACTGAAGCTTTCTTT. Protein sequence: CASSLAQTVTEAFF.

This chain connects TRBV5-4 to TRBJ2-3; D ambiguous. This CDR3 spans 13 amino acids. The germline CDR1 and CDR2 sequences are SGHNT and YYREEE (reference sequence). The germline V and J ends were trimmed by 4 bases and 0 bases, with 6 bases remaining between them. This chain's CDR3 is CASSAGSTDTQYF. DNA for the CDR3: TGTGCCAGCAGCGCCGGGAGCACAGATACGCAGTATTTT. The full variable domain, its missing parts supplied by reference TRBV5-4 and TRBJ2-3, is ETGVTQSPTHLIKTRGQQVTLRCSSQSGHNTVSWYQQALGQGPQFIFQYYREEENGRGNFPPRFSGLQFPNYSSELNVNALELDDSALYLCASSAGSTDTQYFGPGTRLTVL.

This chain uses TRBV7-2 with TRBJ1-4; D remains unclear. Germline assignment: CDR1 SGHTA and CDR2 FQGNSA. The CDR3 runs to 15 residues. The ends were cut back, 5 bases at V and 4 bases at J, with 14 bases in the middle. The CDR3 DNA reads TGTGCCAGCAGCCCCCAACAGAATTTTAATGAAAAACTGTTTTTT. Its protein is CASSPQQNFNEKLFF.

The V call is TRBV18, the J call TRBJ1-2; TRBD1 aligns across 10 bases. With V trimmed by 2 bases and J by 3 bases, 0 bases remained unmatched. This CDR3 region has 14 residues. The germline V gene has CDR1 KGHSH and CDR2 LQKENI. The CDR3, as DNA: TGTGCCAGCTCACCAGGGACAGGGGACTATGGCTACACCTTC. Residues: CASSPGTGDYGYTF.

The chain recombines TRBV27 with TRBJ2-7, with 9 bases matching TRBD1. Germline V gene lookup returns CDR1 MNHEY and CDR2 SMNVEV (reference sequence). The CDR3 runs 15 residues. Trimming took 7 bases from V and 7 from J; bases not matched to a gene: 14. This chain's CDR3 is CASTSPGQGRSEQYF. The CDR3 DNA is TGTGCCAGCACTTCCCCGGGACAGGGTAGGAGTGAGCAGTACTTC.

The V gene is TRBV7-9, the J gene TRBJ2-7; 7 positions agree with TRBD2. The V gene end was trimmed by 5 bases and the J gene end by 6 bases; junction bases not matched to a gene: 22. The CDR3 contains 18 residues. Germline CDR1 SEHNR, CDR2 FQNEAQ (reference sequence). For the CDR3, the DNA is TGTGCCAGCAGCCTATATCAGAGCGGGACGCGCCAAGACTCCGAGCAGTACTTC. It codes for CASSLYQSGTRQDSEQYF. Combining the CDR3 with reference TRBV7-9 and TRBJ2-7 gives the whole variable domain DTGVSQNPRHKITKRGQNVTFRCDPISEHNRLYWYRQTLGQGPEFLTYFQNEAQLEKSRLLSDRFSAERPKGSFSTLEIQRTEQGDSAMYLCASSLYQSGTRQDSEQYFGPGTRLTVT.

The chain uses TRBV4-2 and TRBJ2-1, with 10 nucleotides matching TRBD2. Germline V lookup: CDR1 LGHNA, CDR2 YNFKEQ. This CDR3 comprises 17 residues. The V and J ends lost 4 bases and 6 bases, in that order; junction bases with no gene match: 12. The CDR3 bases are TGTGCCAGCAGCCCTATGACTAGCGGGCTATTGGTCAATGAGCAGTTCTTC. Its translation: CASSPMTSGLLVNEQFF.

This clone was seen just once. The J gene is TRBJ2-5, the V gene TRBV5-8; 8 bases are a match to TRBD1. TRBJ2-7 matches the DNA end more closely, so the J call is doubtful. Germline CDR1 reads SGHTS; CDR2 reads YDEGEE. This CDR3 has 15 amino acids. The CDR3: CASSLAQGASYEQYF. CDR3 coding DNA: TGTGCCAGCAGCTTGGCTCAGGGGGCTTCCTACGAGCAGTACTTC.

CDR3: CASSRQRGGGNEQYF. CDR3 nucleotide sequence: TGTGCCAGCAGCCGTCAGCGGGGTGGAGGGAACGAGCAGTACTTC. The V gene is TRBV7-8, the J gene TRBJ2-7; TRBD2 agrees at 7 bases. The CDR3 covers 15 residues. V trimming: 5 bases; J trimming: 5 bases; junction bases outside the gene matches: 12. The V gene's germline CDR1 is SGHVS and CDR2 FQNEAQ.

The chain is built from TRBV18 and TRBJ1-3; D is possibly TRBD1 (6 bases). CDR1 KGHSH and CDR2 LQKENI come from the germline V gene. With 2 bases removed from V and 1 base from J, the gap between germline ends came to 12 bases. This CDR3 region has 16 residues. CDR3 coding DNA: TGTGCCAGCTCACCAGTCAGGGGCCCATCTGGAAACACCATATATTTT. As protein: CASSPVRGPSGNTIYF.

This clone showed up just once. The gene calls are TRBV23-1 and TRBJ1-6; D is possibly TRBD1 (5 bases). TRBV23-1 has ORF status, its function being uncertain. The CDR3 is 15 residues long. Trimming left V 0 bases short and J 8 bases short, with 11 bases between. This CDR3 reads CASSQSEGKDSPLHF. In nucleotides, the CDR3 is TGCGCCAGCAGTCAATCGGAGGGGAAGGATTCACCCCTCCACTTT.

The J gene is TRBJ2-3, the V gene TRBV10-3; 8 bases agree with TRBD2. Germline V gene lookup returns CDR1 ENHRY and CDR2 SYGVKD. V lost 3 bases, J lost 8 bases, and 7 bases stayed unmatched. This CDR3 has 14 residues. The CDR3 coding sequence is TGTGCCATCAGTGAACTAGCGGAACAGGGTACGCAGTATTTT. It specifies CAISELAEQGTQYF.